The 14 T cell receptor beta chains below were found in one sample sequenced in a study of T cell responses to AZD1222 COVID-19 vaccine (dated by TCRdb to the early 2020s). The time point label corresponds to: baseline before first vaccination. Libraries were made using the immunoSEQ multiplex PCR assay. TCRdb obtained this table from immuneACCESS and retained in-frame rearrangements with V and J assigned. These tables miss some clones; where compared with another copy, unresolved V genes account for less than half of the shortfall, and the remainder is unexplained. Present in this sample are some 200,000 clones, about nine tenths of which were seen just once. In total, the top ten clones hold 0.99% of the sample. The sequenced sample was peripheral blood, obtained on day 0 of AZD1222 vaccination. The receptor source for this set is an adult in good health.

The CDR3 region is CASSYSDSPRNTEAFF. The DNA of the CDR3 is TGTGCCAGCAGTTACTCAGACAGCCCTCGGAACACTGAAGCTTTCTTT. The chain employs TRBV6-5 and TRBJ1-1; the D gene is possibly TRBD1 (5 bases). Germline V gives CDR1 MNHEY, CDR2 SVGAGI. V lost 0 bases to trimming and J lost 1 base, with 12 bases between them. CDR3 length: 16 amino acids.

The gene calls are TRBV5-1 and TRBJ1-1; no clear D. V lost 4 bases, J lost 8 bases, and 9 bases lay in between. From germline, CDR1 is SGHRS and CDR2 YFSETQ. The CDR3 extends over 11 amino acids. The chain's CDR3 is CASSLNKEAFF. CDR3 nucleotide sequence: TGCGCCAGCAGCCTTAACAAGGAAGCTTTCTTT. The full variable domain, in which reference TRBV5-1 and TRBJ1-1 provide the parts outside the CDR3, is KAGVTQTPRYLIKTRGQQVTLSCSPISGHRSVSWYQQTPGQGLQFLFEYFSETQRNKGNFPGRFSGRQFSNSRSEMNVSTLELGDSALYLCASSLNKEAFFGQGTRLTVV.

V is TRBV19 and J is TRBJ2-7; tentative D call: TRBD2 (5 bases). The V and J ends lost 3 bases and 2 bases respectively, with 14 bases between them. CDR3 length: 15 residues. Germline V lookup: CDR1 LNHDA, CDR2 SQIVND (reference sequence). The CDR3 sequence: CASSIAGVRPYEQYF. Here the CDR3 DNA reads TGTGCCAGTAGTATCGCCGGGGTCCGACCCTACGAGCAGTACTTC.

V is TRBV28 and J is TRBJ1-1; tentatively, D is TRBD1 (6 bases). Trimming removed 2 bases at V and 2 bases at J, with 9 bases between. Germline CDR1 reads MDHEN; CDR2 reads SYDVKM. CDR3 length equals 14 residues. The CDR3 protein is CASSLRDTNTEAFF. DNA for the CDR3: TGTGCCAGCAGTTTACGGGACACCAACACTGAAGCTTTCTTT.

The chain combines TRBV5-4 with TRBJ1-1, with 7 nucleotides matching TRBD1. There are 13 residues in the CDR3. V trimming: 0 bases; J trimming: 8 bases; junction bases outside the gene matches: 4. Per the germline V gene, CDR1 is SGHNT and CDR2 is YYREEE (reference sequence). CDR3 region: CASSLGQGGEAFF. Written as DNA, the CDR3 is TGTGCCAGCAGCTTGGGACAGGGTGGCGAAGCTTTCTTT.

The chain links TRBV10-2 to TRBJ1-2, with a tentative D call TRBD1 (5 bases). V was pared by 6 bases and J by 6 bases, with 11 bases between. CDR3 length equals 12 residues. From germline, CDR1 is WSHSY and CDR2 SAAADI. CDR3: CASSGGFDGYTF. DNA of the CDR3: TGCGCCAGCAGCGGGGGTTTCGATGGCTACACCTTC.

The V gene is TRBV4-3, the J gene TRBJ2-6, with D tentatively TRBD2 (5 bases). This CDR3 is 17 amino acids long. V was pared by 0 bases and J by 2 bases, with 11 bases between. Germline V gene sequence: CDR1 LGHNA, CDR2 YSLEER. CDR3 nucleotides: TGCGCCAGCAGCCAAGACCGGTTCGGGGCTGGGGCCAACGTCCTGACTTTC. As protein: CASSQDRFGAGANVLTF.

CDR3 sequence (DNA): TGTGCCAGCAGCTTAGACTTTTCCGCCTACGAGCAGTACTTC. Translated: CASSLDFSAYEQYF. V is TRBV11-2 and J is TRBJ2-7; D gene unclear. The CDR3 runs 14 residues. The germline V gene has CDR1 SGHAT and CDR2 FQNNGV. The ends were cut back, 0 bases at V and 2 bases at J, with 8 bases in the middle.

This rearrangement joins TRBV4-3 to TRBJ2-7; weak D call: TRBD1 (5 bases). The CDR3 contains 14 residues. The germline V and J ends were trimmed by 1 base and 4 bases, with 11 bases remaining between them. CDR1 is LGHNA, CDR2 YSLEER, per germline. CDR3 sequence (DNA): TGCGCCAGCAGCCAAGCGGCAGGGTGGTACGAGCAGTACTTC. It codes for CASSQAAGWYEQYF.

The V gene is TRBV12-3 or TRBV12-4, the J gene TRBJ1-2, with D possibly being TRBD1 (5 bases). V was cut by 4 bases and J by 5 bases, with 5 bases left in between. The CDR3 runs 11 residues. In DNA form, the CDR3 reads TGTGCCAGCAGTTCAGGGTATGGCTACACCTTC. It specifies CASSSGYGYTF.

This clone was recorded only once. The chain combines TRBV7-9 with TRBJ1-1; tentatively, D is TRBD1 (5 bases). Germline-derived CDR1 and CDR2 are SEHNR and FQNEAQ (reference sequence). V lost 2 bases and J lost 1, with 8 bases in between. This CDR3 has 14 residues. The CDR3 DNA reads as TGTGCCAGCAGCTTAAACAGGCCGAACACTGAAGCTTTCTTT. This translates into CASSLNRPNTEAFF.

V and J are TRBV28 and TRBJ1-1, with D unresolved. CDR1 is MDHEN, CDR2 SYDVKM, per germline. V dropped 8 bases and J dropped 0 bases, with 10 bases sitting between them. This CDR3 is 13 amino acids long. This chain's CDR3 is CASGGEMNTEAFF. For the CDR3, the DNA is TGTGCCAGCGGTGGGGAGATGAACACTGAAGCTTTCTTT.

The chain has TRBV6-1 and TRBJ1-5; 10 nucleotides line up with TRBD1. V lost 6 bases to trimming and J lost 7 bases; unmatched junction nucleotides: 6. CDR3 length equals 14 residues. CDR1 and CDR2 from the germline V gene are MNHNS and SASEGT. The CDR3 here is CASRGQGRQQPQHF. In nucleotides, the CDR3 is TGTGCCAGCAGGGGACAGGGGAGACAACAGCCCCAGCATTTT.

The V and J genes are TRBV24-1 and TRBJ2-7, with D perhaps TRBD2 (5 bases). In germline, CDR1 is KGHDR, CDR2 SFDVKD. The CDR3 length is 14 residues. V was cut by 10 bases and J by 4 bases, with 19 bases left in between. The CDR3 here is CATRPYVEAYEQYF. The CDR3, as DNA: TGTGCCACGAGACCTTATGTGGAGGCGTACGAGCAGTACTTC.